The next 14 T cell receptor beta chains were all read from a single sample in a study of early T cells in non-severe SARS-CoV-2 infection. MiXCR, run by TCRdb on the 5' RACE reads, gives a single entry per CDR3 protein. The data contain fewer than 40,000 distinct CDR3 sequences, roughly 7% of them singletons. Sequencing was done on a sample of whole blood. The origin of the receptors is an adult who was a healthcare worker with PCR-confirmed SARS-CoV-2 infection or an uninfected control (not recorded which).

CDR3 sequence reads: CASSLDRGSTEAFF. The CDR3 DNA is TGTGCCAGCAGCTTAGACAGAGGGAGCACTGAAGCTTTCTTT. This chain connects TRBV7-9 to TRBJ1-1; no firm D call. V shed 1 base and J shed 4 bases, with 10 bases lying between them. CDR3 length equals 14 residues. CDR1 is SEHNR, CDR2 FQNEAQ, per germline (reference sequence).

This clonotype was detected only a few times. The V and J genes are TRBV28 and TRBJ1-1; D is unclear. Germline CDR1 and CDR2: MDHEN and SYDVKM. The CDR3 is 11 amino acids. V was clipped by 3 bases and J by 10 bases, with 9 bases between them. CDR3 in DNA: TGTGCCAGCAGTTTGGAAGGAGGAGCTTTCTTT. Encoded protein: CASSLEGGAFF.

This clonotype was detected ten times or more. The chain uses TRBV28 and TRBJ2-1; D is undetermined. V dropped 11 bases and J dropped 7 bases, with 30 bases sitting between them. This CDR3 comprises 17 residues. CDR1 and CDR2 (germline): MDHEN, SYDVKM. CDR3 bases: TGTGCCGGATCAACCGGAGATCTCGGGCCCGGTGTGAATGAGCAGTTCTTC. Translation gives CAGSTGDLGPGVNEQFF.

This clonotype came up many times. CDR3 protein: CSVGSGAETQYF. As DNA, the CDR3 is TGCAGCGTGGGGTCCGGGGCAGAGACCCAGTACTTC. This chain joins TRBV29-1 and TRBJ2-5; D assignment may be TRBD1 or TRBD2 (5 bases each). The CDR3 covers 12 residues. In germline, CDR1 is SQVTM, CDR2 ANQGSEA. Trimming took off 6 bases at V and 4 bases at J, with 12 bases between the two ends. Full variable domain (remainder filled in from reference TRBV29-1 and TRBJ2-5): SAVISQKPSRDICQRGTSLTIQCQVDSQVTMMFWYRQQPGQSLTLIATANQGSEATYESGFVIDKFPISRPNLTFSTLTVSNMSPEDSSIYLCSVGSGAETQYFGPGTRLLVL.

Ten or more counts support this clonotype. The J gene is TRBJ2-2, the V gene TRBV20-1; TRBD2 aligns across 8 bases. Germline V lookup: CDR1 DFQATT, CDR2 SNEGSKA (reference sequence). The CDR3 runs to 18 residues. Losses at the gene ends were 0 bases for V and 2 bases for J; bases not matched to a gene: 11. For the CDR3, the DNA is TGCAGTGCTAGAGATCCCCATACTGCGGGAGGTAACACCGGGGAGCTGTTTTTT. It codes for CSARDPHTAGGNTGELFF.

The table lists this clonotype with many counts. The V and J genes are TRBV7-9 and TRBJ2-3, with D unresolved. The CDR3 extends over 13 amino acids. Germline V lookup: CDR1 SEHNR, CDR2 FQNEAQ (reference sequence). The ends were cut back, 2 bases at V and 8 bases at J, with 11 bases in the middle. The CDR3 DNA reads TGTGCCAGCAGCTTACTGAAGATAGGTACGCAGTATTTT. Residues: CASSLLKIGTQYF.

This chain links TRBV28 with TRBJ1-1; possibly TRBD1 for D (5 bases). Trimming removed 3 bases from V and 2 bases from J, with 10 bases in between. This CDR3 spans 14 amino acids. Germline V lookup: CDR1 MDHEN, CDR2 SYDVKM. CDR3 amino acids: CASSLGRGNTEAFF. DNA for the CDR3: TGTGCCAGCAGTTTGGGGAGGGGAAACACTGAAGCTTTCTTT.

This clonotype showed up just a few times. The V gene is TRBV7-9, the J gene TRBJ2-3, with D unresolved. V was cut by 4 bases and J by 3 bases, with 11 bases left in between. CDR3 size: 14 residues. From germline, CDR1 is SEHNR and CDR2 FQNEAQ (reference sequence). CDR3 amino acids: CASSSGLRTDTQYF. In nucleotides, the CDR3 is TGTGCCAGCAGCTCAGGTTTAAGGACAGATACGCAGTATTTT.

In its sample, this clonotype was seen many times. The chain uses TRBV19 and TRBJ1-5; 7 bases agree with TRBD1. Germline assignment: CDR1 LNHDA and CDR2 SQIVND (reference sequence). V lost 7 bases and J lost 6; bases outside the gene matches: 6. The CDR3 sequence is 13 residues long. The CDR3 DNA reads TGTGCCAGTAACGGACAGGTCGGTCAGCCCCAGCATTTT. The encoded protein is CASNGQVGQPQHF.

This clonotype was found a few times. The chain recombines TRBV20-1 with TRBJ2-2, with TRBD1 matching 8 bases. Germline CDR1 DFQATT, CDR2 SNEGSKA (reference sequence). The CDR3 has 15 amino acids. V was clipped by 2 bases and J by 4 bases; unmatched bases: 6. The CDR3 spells CSARPEGQATGELFF. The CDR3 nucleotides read TGCAGTGCTAGACCCGAGGGACAGGCCACCGGGGAGCTGTTTTTT.

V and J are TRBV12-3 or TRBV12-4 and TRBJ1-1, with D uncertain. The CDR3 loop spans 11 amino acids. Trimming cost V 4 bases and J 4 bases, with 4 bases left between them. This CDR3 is CASSWGTEAFF. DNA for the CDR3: TGTGCCAGCAGTTGGGGCACTGAAGCTTTCTTT.

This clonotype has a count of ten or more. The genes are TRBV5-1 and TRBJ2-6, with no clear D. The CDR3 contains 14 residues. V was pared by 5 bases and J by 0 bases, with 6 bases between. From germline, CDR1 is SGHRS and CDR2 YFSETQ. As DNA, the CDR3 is TGCGCCAGCAGGAGCAGCTCTGGGGCCAACGTCCTGACTTTC. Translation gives CASRSSSGANVLTF.

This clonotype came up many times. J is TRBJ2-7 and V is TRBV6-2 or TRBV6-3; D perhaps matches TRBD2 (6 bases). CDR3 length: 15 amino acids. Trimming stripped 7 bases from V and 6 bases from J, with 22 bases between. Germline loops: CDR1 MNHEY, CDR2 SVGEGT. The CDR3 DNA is TGTGCCAGCATTGGATCGGAGGGCCGGTTCGGCGAGCAGTACTTC. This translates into CASIGSEGRFGEQYF.

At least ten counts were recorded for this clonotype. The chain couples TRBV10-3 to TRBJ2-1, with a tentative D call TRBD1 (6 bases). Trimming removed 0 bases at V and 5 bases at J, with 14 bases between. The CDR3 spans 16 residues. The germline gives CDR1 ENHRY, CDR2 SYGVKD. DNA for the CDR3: TGTGCCATCAGTGAGTCGGGGGCAGGGGAGCACAATGAGCAGTTCTTC. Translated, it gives CAISESGAGEHNEQFF.